This T cell receptor (beta chain) was captured by sequencing in a study of T cell repertoires in cytomegalovirus infection. Study overall: Matching HLA type and CMV infection were both indicated by public TCR beta signatures. General study results and limits: Cumulative frequency (of public TCR beta family members) identified carriers of CMV plus the relevant HLA. CMV-specific TCR beta clonotypes restricted by HLA-C dominated the ex vivo response.

Per germline, CDR1 LNHDA and CDR2 SQIVND (reference sequence). This CDR3 spans 17 amino acids. Deletions cut 7 bases from V and 13 bases from J, with 34 bases between. One entry per CDR3 protein, called by TCRdb with MiXCR from the reads. Of 200,000 to 250,000 distinct CDR3 sequences in the sample, 9% to 15% were seen once. This clonotype has ten or more counts. As yet, its antigen is unknown. Sample: PBMCs. V is TRBV19 and J is TRBJ1-2; the D is unclear. The clonotype originates from a human donor in good health (CMV status not recorded). Some clones in this sample may be carry-over from other donors' samples. The CDR3 region is CASKRDHSTRALLLLTF. CDR3 coding DNA: TGTGCCAGTAAGAGAGACCACTCAACCCGGGCCCTACTACTCCTCACCTTC.